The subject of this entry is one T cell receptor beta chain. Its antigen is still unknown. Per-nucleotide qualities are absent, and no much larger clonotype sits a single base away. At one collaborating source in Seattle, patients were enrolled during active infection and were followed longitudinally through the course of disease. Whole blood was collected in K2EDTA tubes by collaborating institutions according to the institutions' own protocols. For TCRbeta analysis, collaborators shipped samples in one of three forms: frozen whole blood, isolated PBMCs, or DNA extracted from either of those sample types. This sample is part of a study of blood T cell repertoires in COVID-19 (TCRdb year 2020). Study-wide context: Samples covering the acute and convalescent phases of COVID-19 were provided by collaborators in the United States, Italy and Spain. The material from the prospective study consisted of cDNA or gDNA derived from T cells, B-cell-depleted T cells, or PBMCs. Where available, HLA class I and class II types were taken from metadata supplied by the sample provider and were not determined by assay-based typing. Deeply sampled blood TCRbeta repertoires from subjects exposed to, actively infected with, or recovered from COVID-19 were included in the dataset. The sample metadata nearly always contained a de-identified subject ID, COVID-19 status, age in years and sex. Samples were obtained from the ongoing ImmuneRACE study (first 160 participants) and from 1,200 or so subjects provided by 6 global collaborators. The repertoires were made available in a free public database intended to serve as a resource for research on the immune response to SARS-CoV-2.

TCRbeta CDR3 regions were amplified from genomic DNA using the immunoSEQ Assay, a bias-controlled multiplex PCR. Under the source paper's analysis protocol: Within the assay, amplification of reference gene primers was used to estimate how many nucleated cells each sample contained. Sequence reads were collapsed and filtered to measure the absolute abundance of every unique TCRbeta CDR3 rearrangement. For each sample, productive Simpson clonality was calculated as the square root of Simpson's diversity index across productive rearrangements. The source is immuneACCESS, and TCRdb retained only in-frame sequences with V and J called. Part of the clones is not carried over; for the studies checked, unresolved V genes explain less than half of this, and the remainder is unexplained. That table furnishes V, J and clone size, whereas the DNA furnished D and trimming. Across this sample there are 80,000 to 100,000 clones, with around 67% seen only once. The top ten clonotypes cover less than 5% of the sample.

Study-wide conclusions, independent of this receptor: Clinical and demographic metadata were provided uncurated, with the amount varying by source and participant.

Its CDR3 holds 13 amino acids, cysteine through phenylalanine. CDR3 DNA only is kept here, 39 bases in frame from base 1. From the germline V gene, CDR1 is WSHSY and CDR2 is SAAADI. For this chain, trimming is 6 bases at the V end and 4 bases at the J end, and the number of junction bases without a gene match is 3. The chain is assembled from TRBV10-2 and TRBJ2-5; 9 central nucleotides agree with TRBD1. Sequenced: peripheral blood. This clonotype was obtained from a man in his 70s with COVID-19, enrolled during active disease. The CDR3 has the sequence CASRKDRGETQYF. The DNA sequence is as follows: TGCGCCAGCAGAAAGGACAGGGGAGAGACCCAGTACTTC.